The rows below give T cell receptor beta chains drawn from one sample of a study of blood T cells in healthy people across ages. TCRdb re-called the 5' RACE reads with MiXCR, one entry per CDR3 protein. The sample consists of a few hundred thousand distinct CDR3 sequences, 25% to 30% of them appearing once. The sample taken for sequencing was blood. The receptors were sampled from a woman in her 70s in good health. Each CDR3 is given with its conserved first and last residue. The D gene is left open where the match is weak. A row's size may be missing; if present it is once, few, many or a size class.

D: TRBD2
V: TRBV4-1
size: once
J: TRBJ2-3
DNA: TGCGCCAGCAGCCAACTCCCGACTAGCGCCCTCACAGATACGCAGTATTTT
CDR3: CASSQLPTSALTDTQYF

D: .
V: TRBV10-3
size: .
J: TRBJ1-4
DNA: TGTGCCATCAGTGAAAAGGGTGGGACTAATGAAAAACTGTTTTTT
CDR3: CAISEKGGTNEKLFF

D: .
V: TRBV27
size: .
J: TRBJ2-5
DNA: TGTGCCAGCAGTCCCGACAGACCTCACGTGAGAGAGACCCAGAACTTC
CDR3: CASSPDRPHVRETQNF

D: .
V: TRBV10-2
size: .
J: TRBJ1-5
DNA: TGCGCCAGCAGTGATGTTTGGCAGCCCAATCAGCCCCAGCATTTT
CDR3: CASSDVWQPNQPQHF

D: TRBD2
V: TRBV20-1
size: few
J: TRBJ2-3
DNA: TGCAGTGCTATCTATACTAGCGGCCCTTTCACAGATACGCAGTATTTT
CDR3: CSAIYTSGPFTDTQYF

D: TRBD2
V: TRBV5-6
size: .
J: TRBJ2-4
DNA: TGTGCCAGCAGCTTGTCGGGACTAGCATCAAACATTCAGTACTTC
CDR3: CASSLSGLASNIQYF

D: .
V: TRBV4-2
size: few
J: TRBJ1-1
DNA: TGTGCCAGCAGCCGGCAGCTTTGGAACACTGAAGCTTTCTTT
CDR3: CASSRQLWNTEAFF

D: .
V: TRBV28
size: few
J: TRBJ2-5
DNA: TGTGCCAGCAGTTTGGGCGGAGGGATGTTGGAGACCCAGTACTTC
CDR3: CASSLGGGMLETQYF

D: TRBD1
V: TRBV10-3
size: .
J: TRBJ1-1
DNA: TGTGCCATCAGTGTGTCGCAGGGGGCAGACACTGAAGCTTCCTTT
CDR3: CAISVSQGADTEASF

D: TRBD1
V: TRBV3-1
size: .
J: TRBJ1-1
DNA: TGTGCCAGCAGCCCGGCAGGGGGAACAATGAACACTGAAGCTTTCTTT
CDR3: CASSPAGGTMNTEAFF

D: .
V: TRBV29-1
size: many
J: TRBJ2-4
DNA: TGCAGCGTCCTGGATCGGAGTCGACAAAACATTCAGTACTTC
CDR3: CSVLDRSRQNIQYF

D: .
V: TRBV5-1
size: .
J: TRBJ2-5
DNA: TGCGCCAGCACCAAAAACGGGGGTCGTCAAGAGACCCAGTACTTC
CDR3: CASTKNGGRQETQYF

D: TRBD1
V: TRBV7-2
size: .
J: TRBJ1-2
DNA: TGTGCCAGCAGCTTCGGACAGGGAGGGAACTATGGCTACACCTTC
CDR3: CASSFGQGGNYGYTF

D: .
V: TRBV28
size: .
J: TRBJ1-2
DNA: TGTGCCAGCAGTCCAGAACAATATGGCTACACCTTC
CDR3: CASSPEQYGYTF

D: .
V: TRBV5-1
size: few
J: TRBJ1-2
DNA: TGCGCCAGCAGCTCGACGAACCGGGACACCAACTATGGCTACACCTTC
CDR3: CASSSTNRDTNYGYTF

D: .
V: TRBV27
size: .
J: TRBJ2-5
DNA: TGTGCCAGCAGTTTAGACCCCGCGGGGAGGGAGACCCAGTACTTC
CDR3: CASSLDPAGRETQYF

D: TRBD2
V: TRBV20-1
size: .
J: TRBJ2-3
DNA: TGCAGTGCTAGTGCCTTTACTAGCGGGACAGATACGCAGTATTTT
CDR3: CSASAFTSGTDTQYF

D: .
V: TRBV20-1
size: .
J: TRBJ1-6
DNA: TGCAGTGCTAGAGGGGAGACTCTTCGTGGTTCACCCCTCCACTTT
CDR3: CSARGETLRGSPLHF

D: TRBD2
V: TRBV3-1
size: few
J: TRBJ2-1
DNA: TGTGCCAGCAGCCAAGGGACTAGCGGGAGGGGAAACAATGAGCAGTTCTTC
CDR3: CASSQGTSGRGNNEQFF

D: TRBD1
V: TRBV6-5
size: few
J: TRBJ1-2
DNA: TGTGCCAGCGGGGGACAGAGAGACTATGGCTACACCTTC
CDR3: CASGGQRDYGYTF

D: .
V: TRBV5-1
size: .
J: TRBJ1-1
DNA: TGCGCCAGCAGTTCGAGCGGTATGAACACTGAAGCTTTCTTT
CDR3: CASSSSGMNTEAFF

D: .
V: TRBV4-1
size: .
J: TRBJ2-7
DNA: TGCGCCAGCAGCCAAGATTCCGTTCGAAAGCAGTACTTC
CDR3: CASSQDSVRKQYF

D: .
V: TRBV20-1
size: few
J: TRBJ2-4
DNA: TGCAGTGGGGCTGGGGGGAAAAACATTCAGTACTTC
CDR3: CSGAGGKNIQYF

D: TRBD2
V: TRBV6-4
size: .
J: TRBJ2-3
DNA: TGTGCCAGCAGTGAGGGCGGGGGGGCCACAGATACGCAGTATTTT
CDR3: CASSEGGGATDTQYF

D: .
V: TRBV7-3
size: many
J: TRBJ2-5
DNA: TGTGCCAGCAGCTTAAATTCGGGGGAGACCCAGTACTTC
CDR3: CASSLNSGETQYF

D: .
V: TRBV6-2/TRBV6-3
size: many
J: TRBJ1-5
DNA: TGTGCCAGCAGTTACCGGCGGAGCAATCAGCCCCAGCATTTT
CDR3: CASSYRRSNQPQHF

D: TRBD1
V: TRBV28
size: few
J: TRBJ1-5
DNA: TGTGCCAGCAACCTCGGACAGGCTCTCAATCAGCCCCAGCATTTT
CDR3: CASNLGQALNQPQHF

D: .
V: TRBV6-6
size: .
J: TRBJ2-2
DNA: TGTGCCAGCAGTTACGTCCCTCGTGCCGGGGAGCTGTTTTTT
CDR3: CASSYVPRAGELFF

D: .
V: TRBV27
size: .
J: TRBJ2-7
DNA: TGTGCCAGCAGACAGACAGGACGGGGGAGAGGTGAGCAGTACTTC
CDR3: CASRQTGRGRGEQYF

D: TRBD1
V: TRBV7-2
size: few
J: TRBJ2-7
DNA: TGTGCCAGCAGCCCCATGACAGGGAACTACGAGCAGTACTTC
CDR3: CASSPMTGNYEQYF

D: TRBD2
V: TRBV20-1
size: .
J: TRBJ2-1
DNA: TGCAGTCTGAATGAAGCGGGAGTGGATGAGCAGTTCTTC
CDR3: CSLNEAGVDEQFF

D: TRBD1
V: TRBV24-1
size: .
J: TRBJ2-3
DNA: TGTGCCACCAGTGACCGCAGGACAGGGGGCACAGATACGCAGTATTTT
CDR3: CATSDRRTGGTDTQYF

D: TRBD2
V: TRBV5-1
size: .
J: TRBJ2-1
DNA: TGCGCCAGCAGCTTGCAAACTAGCGGGAGGGACTCCTACAATGAGCAGTTCTTC
CDR3: CASSLQTSGRDSYNEQFF

D: TRBD2
V: TRBV20-1
size: .
J: TRBJ2-3
DNA: TGCAGTGCTAGGGCTAGCGGGGGCACAGATACGCAGTATTTT
CDR3: CSARASGGTDTQYF

D: .
V: TRBV11-2
size: .
J: TRBJ2-5
DNA: TGTGCCAGCAGCTTAATACAAAACGGGAGTGGGCAAGAGACCCAGTACTTC
CDR3: CASSLIQNGSGQETQYF

D: .
V: TRBV12-5
size: few
J: TRBJ2-7
DNA: TGTGCTAGTGTTCCCCCGGGACATCGGGAGTTATTGGAGCAGTACTTC
CDR3: CASVPPGHRELLEQYF

D: .
V: TRBV7-9
size: .
J: TRBJ2-6
DNA: TGTGCCAGCAGCACCCGACCATTGAAGGGAGTCGGGGCCAACGTCCTGACTTTC
CDR3: CASSTRPLKGVGANVLTF

D: .
V: TRBV28
size: .
J: TRBJ1-1
DNA: TGTGCCAGCAGTTTTACAGGGATCTGGGTTGAAGCTTTCTTT
CDR3: CASSFTGIWVEAFF

D: .
V: TRBV5-5
size: few
J: TRBJ2-1
DNA: TGTGCCAGCAGCTCTACTGGGGGCGAGCAGTTCTTC
CDR3: CASSSTGGEQFF

D: TRBD1
V: TRBV6-6
size: few
J: TRBJ2-7
DNA: TGTGCCAGCATAGACAGGGGGGTCTACGAGCAGTACTTC
CDR3: CASIDRGVYEQYF

D: TRBD2
V: TRBV6-1
size: .
J: TRBJ2-1
DNA: TGTGCCAGCAGTGACGGGACTAGCGGGAGCTCTGAGCAGTTCTTC
CDR3: CASSDGTSGSSEQFF

D: .
V: TRBV12-3/TRBV12-4
size: few
J: TRBJ2-3
DNA: TGTGCCAGCAGTTTTGACAAGGGGACAGATACGCAGTATTTT
CDR3: CASSFDKGTDTQYF

D: TRBD1
V: TRBV20-1
size: .
J: TRBJ1-1
DNA: TGCAGTGCTAGGCAAACAGGGGCCGCGACTGAAGCTTTCTTT
CDR3: CSARQTGAATEAFF

D: .
V: TRBV7-9
size: .
J: TRBJ2-5
DNA: TGTGCCAGCGGCGCTACGGCCCAGTACTTC
CDR3: CASGATAQYF

D: .
V: TRBV6-1
size: few
J: TRBJ2-7
DNA: TGTGCCAGCAGTGATAACAGGTTCGAGCAGTACTTC
CDR3: CASSDNRFEQYF

D: TRBD2
V: TRBV3-1
size: few
J: TRBJ2-5
DNA: TGTGCCAGCAGCCGTCGGACTAGCGGGAGAGGCCTTGAGACCCAGTACTTC
CDR3: CASSRRTSGRGLETQYF

D: .
V: TRBV12-3/TRBV12-4
size: .
J: TRBJ2-5
DNA: TGTGCCAGCAGTTTTGGTTGGCAACAAGAGACCCAGTACTTC
CDR3: CASSFGWQQETQYF

D: .
V: TRBV15
size: .
J: TRBJ1-3
DNA: TGTGCCACCAGCAGAGATCCTCCGGAACCAGGAAACACCATATATTTT
CDR3: CATSRDPPEPGNTIYF

D: TRBD1
V: TRBV6-2/TRBV6-3
size: .
J: TRBJ2-7
DNA: TGTGCCAGCAGTTCCCGTAAACCGGGACAGATAAAAAAAGGATACTACGAGCAGTACTTC
CDR3: CASSSRKPGQIKKGYYEQYF

D: .
V: TRBV28
size: many
J: TRBJ2-7
DNA: TGTGCCAGCAGGGGGTACCCGTCCTACGAGCAGTACTTC
CDR3: CASRGYPSYEQYF

D: TRBD2
V: TRBV4-3
size: many
J: TRBJ2-5
DNA: TGCGCCAGCAGCCAAGATGGGCTAGCGGGGGAGACCCAGTACTTC
CDR3: CASSQDGLAGETQYF

D: TRBD2
V: TRBV20-1
size: .
J: TRBJ2-7
DNA: TGCAGTGTAGAGCGGGACTTGTACGAGCAGTACTTC
CDR3: CSVERDLYEQYF